Listed below are T cell receptor beta chains from one sample, sequenced in a study of T cell changes during pregnancy in multiple sclerosis. Assay: immunoSEQ multiplex PCR; the TCRdb copy retains only in-frame clones and omits some. The table records tens of thousands of clones, about 90% of them present only once. Material: CD4+ T cells from peripheral blood mononuclear cells, obtained before pregnancy. Receptor source: a female donor with multiple sclerosis, enrolled in a pregnancy study. Each CDR3 is given with its conserved first and last residue. The order of the fields is V gene, clone size, J gene, D gene, CDR3 protein, CDR3 DNA. The D gene is left open where the match is weak. Not every row has a clone size; where given, it reads once, few, many or a size class.

V gene: TRBV19
clone size: -
J gene: TRBJ2-5
D gene: TRBD2
CDR3 protein: CASSIDRGGQTQYF
CDR3 DNA: TGTGCCAGTAGTATAGATCGGGGGGGCCAGACCCAGTACTTC

V gene: TRBV21-1
clone size: -
J gene: TRBJ2-1
D gene: -
CDR3 protein: CASKREVGSYNEQFF
CDR3 DNA: TGTGCCAGCAAGAGAGAGGTCGGCTCCTACAATGAGCAGTTCTTC

V gene: TRBV7-2
clone size: -
J gene: TRBJ1-2
D gene: -
CDR3 protein: CASSLGWASNYGYTF
CDR3 DNA: TGTGCCAGCAGCTTAGGCTGGGCGTCGAACTATGGCTACACCTTC

V gene: TRBV9
clone size: few
J gene: TRBJ2-2
D gene: TRBD1
CDR3 protein: CASSGGTGGTGELFF
CDR3 DNA: TGTGCCAGCAGCGGAGGGACAGGGGGGACCGGGGAGCTGTTTTTT

V gene: TRBV6-5
clone size: once
J gene: TRBJ2-5
D gene: TRBD1
CDR3 protein: CASGNRGETQYF
CDR3 DNA: TGTGCCAGCGGGAACAGGGGGGAGACCCAGTACTTC

V gene: TRBV7-8
clone size: few
J gene: TRBJ1-3
D gene: TRBD1
CDR3 protein: CASSFGTDFSGNTIYF
CDR3 DNA: TGTGCCAGCAGCTTCGGGACAGACTTCTCTGGAAACACCATATATTTT

V gene: TRBV28
clone size: once
J gene: TRBJ1-5
D gene: -
CDR3 protein: CASSLWSGLPDNQPQHF
CDR3 DNA: TGTGCCAGCAGTTTATGGTCGGGACTCCCCGACAATCAGCCCCAGCATTTT

V gene: TRBV5-8
clone size: -
J gene: TRBJ2-1
D gene: TRBD2
CDR3 protein: CASSWRGGSMFF
CDR3 DNA: TGTGCCAGCAGCTGGAGGGGCGGGAGTATGTTCTTC

V gene: TRBV7-9
clone size: -
J gene: TRBJ2-1
D gene: TRBD2
CDR3 protein: CASSLFGGRADEQFF
CDR3 DNA: TGTGCCAGCAGCTTATTTGGCGGGAGGGCCGATGAGCAGTTCTTC

V gene: TRBV18
clone size: -
J gene: TRBJ2-6
D gene: -
CDR3 protein: CASSPPGKSLSGANVLTF
CDR3 DNA: TGTGCCAGCTCACCTCCAGGGAAGTCTCTCTCTGGGGCCAACGTCCTGACTTTC

V gene: TRBV5-1
clone size: -
J gene: TRBJ1-1
D gene: -
CDR3 protein: CASSLDRATEAFF
CDR3 DNA: TGCGCCAGCAGCTTGGACAGAGCCACTGAAGCTTTCTTT

V gene: TRBV2
clone size: -
J gene: TRBJ2-1
D gene: TRBD2
CDR3 protein: CASSKRTSSDNEQFF
CDR3 DNA: TGTGCCAGCAGTAAAAGGACTAGCTCCGATAATGAGCAGTTCTTC

V gene: TRBV7-3
clone size: -
J gene: TRBJ2-5
D gene: -
CDR3 protein: CASSLAGAGGSDQETQYF
CDR3 DNA: TGTGCCAGCAGCTTAGCGGGCGCGGGCGGGTCAGATCAAGAGACCCAGTACTTC

V gene: TRBV6-6
clone size: -
J gene: TRBJ2-3
D gene: -
CDR3 protein: CASSSDSARQYF
CDR3 DNA: TGTGCCAGCAGCAGTGACTCCGCGCGGCAGTATTTT

V gene: TRBV11-2
clone size: -
J gene: TRBJ1-1
D gene: -
CDR3 protein: CASSLILAAEAFF
CDR3 DNA: TGTGCCAGCAGCTTAATTTTGGCAGCTGAAGCTTTCTTT

V gene: TRBV18
clone size: -
J gene: TRBJ2-3
D gene: -
CDR3 protein: CASSLAGGTDTQYF
CDR3 DNA: TGTGCCAGCTCACTGGCAGGGGGCACAGATACGCAGTATTTT

V gene: TRBV29-1
clone size: -
J gene: TRBJ2-7
D gene: -
CDR3 protein: CSVYGLARSPGEQYF
CDR3 DNA: TGCAGCGTTTATGGACTCGCACGTTCTCCCGGCGAGCAGTACTTC

V gene: TRBV18
clone size: -
J gene: TRBJ2-2
D gene: -
CDR3 protein: CASSLQKNTGELFF
CDR3 DNA: TGTGCCAGCTCGCTACAGAAAAACACCGGGGAGCTGTTTTTT

V gene: TRBV10-3
clone size: -
J gene: TRBJ1-4
D gene: TRBD1
CDR3 protein: CAISANRGRSTNEKLFF
CDR3 DNA: TGTGCCATCAGTGCCAACAGGGGGCGATCAACTAATGAAAAACTGTTTTTT

V gene: TRBV7-2
clone size: -
J gene: TRBJ2-2
D gene: -
CDR3 protein: CASSLREKKPTGELFF
CDR3 DNA: TGTGCCAGCAGCTTACGGGAAAAAAAGCCAACCGGGGAGCTGTTTTTT

V gene: TRBV11-3
clone size: -
J gene: TRBJ2-5
D gene: TRBD1
CDR3 protein: CASSLGQGGPQETQYF
CDR3 DNA: TGTGCCAGCAGCTTAGGACAGGGGGGACCCCAAGAGACCCAGTACTTC

V gene: TRBV15
clone size: -
J gene: TRBJ1-3
D gene: -
CDR3 protein: CATSRTSRSGGSGNTIYF
CDR3 DNA: TGTGCCACCAGCAGAACCTCAAGGTCCGGGGGCTCTGGAAACACCATATATTTT

V gene: TRBV18
clone size: -
J gene: TRBJ2-3
D gene: -
CDR3 protein: CASSSGLNTDTQYF
CDR3 DNA: TGTGCCAGCTCATCGGGACTGAACACAGATACGCAGTATTTT

V gene: TRBV21-1
clone size: -
J gene: TRBJ2-2
D gene: -
CDR3 protein: CASRWSGKNTGELFF
CDR3 DNA: TGTGCCAGCAGGTGGAGCGGGAAAAACACCGGGGAGCTGTTTTTT

V gene: TRBV7-2
clone size: -
J gene: TRBJ2-7
D gene: TRBD2
CDR3 protein: CASSSRLASYEQYF
CDR3 DNA: TGTGCCAGCAGCTCTAGACTAGCGTCCTACGAGCAGTACTTC

V gene: TRBV7-8
clone size: -
J gene: TRBJ1-2
D gene: -
CDR3 protein: CASSLGAGGARSNYGYTF
CDR3 DNA: TGTGCCAGCAGCTTAGGAGCGGGGGGGGCCAGAAGTAACTATGGCTACACCTTC

V gene: TRBV29-1
clone size: -
J gene: TRBJ2-7
D gene: TRBD2
CDR3 protein: CSVPGLAGNEQYF
CDR3 DNA: TGCAGCGTCCCGGGACTAGCGGGAAACGAGCAGTACTTC

V gene: TRBV28
clone size: -
J gene: TRBJ2-3
D gene: TRBD2
CDR3 protein: CASSSWPQAGGFADTQYF
CDR3 DNA: TGTGCCAGCAGTTCCTGGCCTCAGGCGGGAGGTTTCGCAGATACGCAGTATTTT

V gene: TRBV4-3
clone size: -
J gene: TRBJ1-2
D gene: -
CDR3 protein: CASSQDWAGAGYGYTF
CDR3 DNA: TGCGCCAGCAGCCAAGATTGGGCAGGGGCCGGCTATGGCTACACCTTC

V gene: TRBV5-6
clone size: -
J gene: TRBJ1-4
D gene: -
CDR3 protein: CASRGQLNEKLFF
CDR3 DNA: TGTGCCAGCCGCGGGCAGCTTAATGAAAAACTGTTTTTT

V gene: TRBV6-1
clone size: -
J gene: TRBJ1-6
D gene: -
CDR3 protein: CAGFGGLNSPLHF
CDR3 DNA: TGTGCCGGTTTCGGGGGGCTAAATTCACCCCTCCACTTT

V gene: TRBV5-1
clone size: -
J gene: TRBJ2-5
D gene: TRBD2
CDR3 protein: CASSLGSGEGETQYF
CDR3 DNA: TGCGCCAGCAGCTTGGGAAGCGGGGAGGGCGAGACCCAGTACTTC

V gene: TRBV30
clone size: -
J gene: TRBJ1-1
D gene: TRBD1
CDR3 protein: CAWSRTGSGAFF
CDR3 DNA: TGTGCCTGGAGTCGGACAGGGTCGGGGGCTTTCTTT

V gene: TRBV5-1
clone size: -
J gene: TRBJ2-7
D gene: TRBD1
CDR3 protein: CASSLVGQGSYEQYF
CDR3 DNA: TGCGCCAGCAGCTTGGTGGGACAGGGTTCCTACGAGCAGTACTTC

V gene: TRBV6-6
clone size: -
J gene: TRBJ1-2
D gene: TRBD1
CDR3 protein: CASSSGTGSIGYTF
CDR3 DNA: TGTGCCAGCAGTTCCGGGACAGGGTCTATTGGCTACACCTTC

V gene: TRBV10-3
clone size: -
J gene: TRBJ1-1
D gene: TRBD1
CDR3 protein: CAISAQGALTDTEAFF
CDR3 DNA: TGTGCCATCAGTGCACAGGGGGCTTTAACAGACACTGAAGCTTTCTTT